This T cell receptor (beta chain) was documented in a study of control samples from healthy donors and cancer patients. Some clones are missing from TCRdb's copy, which holds only in-frame ones; the method was immunoSEQ multiplex PCR. Found here are around 29,000 clones, around 80% of them singletons; the top ten hold about 20%. This clone was counted between two and nine times. V was trimmed by 6 bases and J by 0 bases, leaving 11 bases between them. Germline CDR1 and CDR2: MNHEY and SMNVEV (reference sequence). This CDR3 is 14 amino acids long. This TCR came from a man in his 60s with head and neck cancer. The sample comprised PBMCs. The J gene is TRBJ1-1, the V gene TRBV27; D may be TRBD1 (6 bases). DNA for the CDR3: TGTGCCAGCAGGGTGACAGGTTTGAACACTGAAGCTTTCTTT. Translated, it gives CASRVTGLNTEAFF.